The rows below give T cell receptor beta chains drawn from one sample of a study of regulatory T cells in long-lasting Graves disease. TCRdb recomputed calls from the multiplex PCR reads with MiXCR, one row per CDR3 protein. The sample includes 350,000 to 450,000 distinct CDR3 sequences, approximately 25% of them seen just once. Sequencing was performed on peripheral blood mononuclear cells (PBMCs), taken when the disease was refractory, from a patient treated with antithyroid drugs. All receptors come from a middle-aged woman with Graves disease. CDR3s include the opening cysteine and the closing phenylalanine or tryptophan. A D gene is named only where the DNA matches it firmly. Size is omitted from some rows. Given values are once, few, many or a class for expanded clones.

j_call: TRBJ1-3; d_call: NA; clone_size: few; v_call: TRBV11-2; cdr3_nt: TGTGCCAGCAGCTTCAAGGCAGGGCTATACACCATATATTTT; cdr3_aa: CASSFKAGLYTIYF
j_call: TRBJ2-1; d_call: NA; clone_size: many; v_call: TRBV2; cdr3_nt: TGTGCCAGCAGTTTCGGACTGCCCCCCGGGTATGAGCAGTTCTTC; cdr3_aa: CASSFGLPPGYEQFF
j_call: TRBJ1-2; d_call: NA; clone_size: many; v_call: TRBV28; cdr3_nt: TGTGCCAGCCGCGGGGGGGCTAACTATGGCTACACCTTC; cdr3_aa: CASRGGANYGYTF
j_call: TRBJ2-7; d_call: TRBD2; clone_size: NA; v_call: TRBV30; cdr3_nt: TGTGCCTGGGGAACCAGCGGGAGAAGCGAGCAGTACTTC; cdr3_aa: CAWGTSGRSEQYF
j_call: TRBJ1-5; d_call: NA; clone_size: few; v_call: TRBV6-1; cdr3_nt: TGTGCCAGCAGTGCGGCACGCCGCCTCAATCAGCCCCAGCATTTT; cdr3_aa: CASSAARRLNQPQHF
j_call: TRBJ1-1; d_call: NA; clone_size: many; v_call: TRBV5-1; cdr3_nt: TGCGCCAGCAAACAGCAGGAGAACACTGAAGCTTTCTTT; cdr3_aa: CASKQQENTEAFF
j_call: TRBJ1-1; d_call: NA; clone_size: few; v_call: TRBV30; cdr3_nt: TGTGCCTGGAGTGTAAGTAGACAGCGTGAAGCTTTCTTT; cdr3_aa: CAWSVSRQREAFF
j_call: TRBJ1-5; d_call: NA; clone_size: NA; v_call: TRBV19; cdr3_nt: TGTGCCAGTAGTACGTCGAAGTTAAGCAATCAGCCCCAGCATTTT; cdr3_aa: CASSTSKLSNQPQHF
j_call: TRBJ1-2; d_call: TRBD1; clone_size: many; v_call: TRBV28; cdr3_nt: TGTGCCAGCAGCGAAGACAGGGGGCTCTATGGCTACACCTTC; cdr3_aa: CASSEDRGLYGYTF
j_call: TRBJ2-7; d_call: NA; clone_size: NA; v_call: TRBV30; cdr3_nt: TGTGCCTGGAGTCCTCTAGGTCAGGAGGTCTACGAGCAGTACTTC; cdr3_aa: CAWSPLGQEVYEQYF